This entry is about one T cell receptor beta chain. The data belong to a study of CD8 T cells in Susac syndrome. V was pared by 5 bases and J by 3 bases, with 8 bases of the junction left unmatched. The CDR3 is 15 residues long. Germline lookup yields CDR1 DFQATT and CDR2 SNEGSKA (reference sequence). The RNA input was roughly 0.45 to 1 ug, and it was reverse transcribed with random hexamers. From the immunoSEQ multiplex PCR reads, TCRdb called clonotypes with MiXCR, one entry per CDR3 protein. The sample consists of about 210,000 distinct CDR3 sequences, approximately 94% of them appearing once. The chain uses TRBV20-1 and TRBJ2-2, with TRBD2 matching over 8 bases. The sequence was obtained from a human donor with Susac syndrome. Input material: CD4+ T cells from PBMCs. CDR3 DNA sequence: TGCAGTGCTCCCCGGGGGGGAGTTGACACCGGGGAGCTGTTTTTT. Protein product: CSAPRGGVDTGELFF.